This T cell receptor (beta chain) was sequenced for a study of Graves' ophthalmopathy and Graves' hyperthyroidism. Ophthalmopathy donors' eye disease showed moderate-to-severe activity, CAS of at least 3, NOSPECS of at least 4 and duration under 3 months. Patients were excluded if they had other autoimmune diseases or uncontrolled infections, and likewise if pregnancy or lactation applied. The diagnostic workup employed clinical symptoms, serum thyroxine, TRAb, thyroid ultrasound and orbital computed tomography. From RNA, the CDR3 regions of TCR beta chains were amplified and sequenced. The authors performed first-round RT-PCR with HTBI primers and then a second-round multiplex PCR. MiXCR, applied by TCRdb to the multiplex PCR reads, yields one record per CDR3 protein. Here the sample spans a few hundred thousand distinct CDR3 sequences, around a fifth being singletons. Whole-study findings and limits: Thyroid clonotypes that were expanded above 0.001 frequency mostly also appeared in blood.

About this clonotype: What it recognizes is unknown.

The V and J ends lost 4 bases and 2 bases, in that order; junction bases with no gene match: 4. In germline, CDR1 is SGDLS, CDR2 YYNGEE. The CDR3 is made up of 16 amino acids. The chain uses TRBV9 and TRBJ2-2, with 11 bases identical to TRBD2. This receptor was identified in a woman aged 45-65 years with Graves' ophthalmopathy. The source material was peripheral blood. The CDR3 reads CASSPTSGRNTGELFF. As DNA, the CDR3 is TGTGCCAGCAGCCCTACTAGCGGGAGAAACACCGGGGAGCTGTTTTTT. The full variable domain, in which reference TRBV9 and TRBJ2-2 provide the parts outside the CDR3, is DSGVTQTPKHLITATGQRVTLRCSPRSGDLSVYWYQQSLDQGLQFLIQYYNGEERAKGNILERFSAQQFPDLHSELNLSSLELGDSALYFCASSPTSGRNTGELFFGEGSRLTVL.